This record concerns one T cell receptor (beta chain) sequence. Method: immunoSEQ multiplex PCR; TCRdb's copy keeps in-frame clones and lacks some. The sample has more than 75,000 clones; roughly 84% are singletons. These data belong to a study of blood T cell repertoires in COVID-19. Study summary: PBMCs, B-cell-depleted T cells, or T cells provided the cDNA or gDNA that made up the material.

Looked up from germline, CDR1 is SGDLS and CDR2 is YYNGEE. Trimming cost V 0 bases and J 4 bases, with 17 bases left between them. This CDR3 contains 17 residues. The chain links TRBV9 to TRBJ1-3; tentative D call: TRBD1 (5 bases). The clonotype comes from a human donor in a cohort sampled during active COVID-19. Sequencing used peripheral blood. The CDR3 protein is CASSVAQDPRTGNTIYF. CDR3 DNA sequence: TGTGCCAGCAGCGTAGCCCAGGATCCGAGGACAGGAAACACCATATATTTT.